The clone carrying this TCR beta chain appeared many times. The trim removed 4 bases at V and 14 bases at J, leaving 9 bases unmatched. Germline V gene data show CDR1 as SNHLY and CDR2 as FYNNEI. The CDR3 is 14 residues long. Noted time point: newly diagnosed GD, antithyroid drugs for less than 3 months. From PBMCs, RNA was extracted and then used to make the TCR library. The data originate from a study of regulatory T cells in long-lasting Graves disease. Building of the TCR beta libraries involved iRepertoire HTBI primers and Arm-PCR of CDR3 regions. TCRdb itself ran the multiplex PCR reads through MiXCR, one entry per CDR3 protein. The top ten hold 9% to 15% of the sample, which has 450,000 to 500,000 distinct CDR3 sequences, around 15% seen once. Another study also made use of these data, one on T cells in Graves' hyperthyroidism and ophthalmopathy.

This clonotype was obtained from a man aged 35 to 55 with Graves disease. J is TRBJ1-6 and V is TRBV2; 9 nucleotides line up with TRBD1. The sample consisted of peripheral blood mononuclear cells (PBMCs), taken at new diagnosis, from a patient treated with antithyroid drugs. The CDR3 spells CASSGAGTGIALHF. The CDR3, as DNA: TGTGCCAGCAGTGGCGCCGGGACAGGGATAGCCCTCCACTTT.